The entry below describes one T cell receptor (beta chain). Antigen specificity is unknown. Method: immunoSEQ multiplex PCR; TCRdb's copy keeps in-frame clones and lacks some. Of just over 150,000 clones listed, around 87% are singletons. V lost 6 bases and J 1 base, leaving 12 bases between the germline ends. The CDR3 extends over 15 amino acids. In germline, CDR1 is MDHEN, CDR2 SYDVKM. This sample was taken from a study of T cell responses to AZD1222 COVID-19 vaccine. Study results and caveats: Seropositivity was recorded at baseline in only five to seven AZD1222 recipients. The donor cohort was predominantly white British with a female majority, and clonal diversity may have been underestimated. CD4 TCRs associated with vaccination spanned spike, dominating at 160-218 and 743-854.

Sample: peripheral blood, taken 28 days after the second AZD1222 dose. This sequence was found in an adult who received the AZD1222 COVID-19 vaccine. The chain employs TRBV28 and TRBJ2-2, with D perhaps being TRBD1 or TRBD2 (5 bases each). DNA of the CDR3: TGTGCCAGCAGCCCCGGTGGGGGGAACACCGGGGAGCTGTTTTTT. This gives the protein CASSPGGGNTGELFF.